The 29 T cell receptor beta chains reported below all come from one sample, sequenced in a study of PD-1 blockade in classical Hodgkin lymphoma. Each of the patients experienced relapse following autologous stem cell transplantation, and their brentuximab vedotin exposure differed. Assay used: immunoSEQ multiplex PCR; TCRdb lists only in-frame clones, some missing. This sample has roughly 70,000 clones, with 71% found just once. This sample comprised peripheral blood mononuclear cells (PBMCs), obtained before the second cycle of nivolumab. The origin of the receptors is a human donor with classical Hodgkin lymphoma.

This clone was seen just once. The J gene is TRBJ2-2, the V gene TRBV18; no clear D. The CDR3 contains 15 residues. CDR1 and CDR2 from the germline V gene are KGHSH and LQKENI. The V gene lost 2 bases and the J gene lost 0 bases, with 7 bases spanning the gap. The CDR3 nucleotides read TGTGCCAGCTCACCAGGCCCCTCGAACACCGGGGAGCTGTTTTTT. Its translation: CASSPGPSNTGELFF.

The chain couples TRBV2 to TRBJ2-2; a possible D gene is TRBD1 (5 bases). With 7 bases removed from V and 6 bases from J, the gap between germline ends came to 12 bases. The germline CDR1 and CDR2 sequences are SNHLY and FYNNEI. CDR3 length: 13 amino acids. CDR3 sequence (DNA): TGTGCCAGCAACCTAGGGGTGGCCGGGGAGCTGTTTTTT. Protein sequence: CASNLGVAGELFF.

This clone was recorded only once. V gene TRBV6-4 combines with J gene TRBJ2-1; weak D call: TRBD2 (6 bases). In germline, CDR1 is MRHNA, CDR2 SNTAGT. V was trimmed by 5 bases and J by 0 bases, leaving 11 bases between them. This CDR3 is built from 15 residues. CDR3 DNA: TGTGCCAGCAGTAAGACGGGGGACTCCTACAATGAGCAGTTCTTC. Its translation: CASSKTGDSYNEQFF.

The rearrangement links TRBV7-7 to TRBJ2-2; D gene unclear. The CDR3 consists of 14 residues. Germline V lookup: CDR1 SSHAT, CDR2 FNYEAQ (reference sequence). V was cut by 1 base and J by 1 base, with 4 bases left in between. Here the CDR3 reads CASSLEGNTGELFF. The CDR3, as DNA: TGTGCCAGCAGCTTAGAAGGGAACACCGGGGAGCTGTTTTTT.

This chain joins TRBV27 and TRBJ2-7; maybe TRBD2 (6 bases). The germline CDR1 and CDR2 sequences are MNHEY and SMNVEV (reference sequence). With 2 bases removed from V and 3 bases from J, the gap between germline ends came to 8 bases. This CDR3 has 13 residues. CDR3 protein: CASSLRGFYEQYF. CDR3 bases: TGTGCCAGCAGTTTACGGGGGTTCTACGAGCAGTACTTC.

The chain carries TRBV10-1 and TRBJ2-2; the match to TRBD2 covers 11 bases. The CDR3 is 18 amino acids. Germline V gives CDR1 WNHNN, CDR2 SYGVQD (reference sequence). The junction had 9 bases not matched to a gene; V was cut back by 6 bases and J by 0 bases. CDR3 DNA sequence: TGCGCCAGCAGCCCGACTAGCGGGATACCCGCGAACACCGGGGAGCTGTTTTTT. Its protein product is CASSPTSGIPANTGELFF.

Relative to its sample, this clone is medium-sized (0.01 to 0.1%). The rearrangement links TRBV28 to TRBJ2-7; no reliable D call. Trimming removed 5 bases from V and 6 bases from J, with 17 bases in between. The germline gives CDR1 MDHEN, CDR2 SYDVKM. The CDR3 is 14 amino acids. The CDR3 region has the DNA TGTGCCAGCAGTCCTCGGACGGAACTCCCCGAGCAGTACTTC. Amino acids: CASSPRTELPEQYF.

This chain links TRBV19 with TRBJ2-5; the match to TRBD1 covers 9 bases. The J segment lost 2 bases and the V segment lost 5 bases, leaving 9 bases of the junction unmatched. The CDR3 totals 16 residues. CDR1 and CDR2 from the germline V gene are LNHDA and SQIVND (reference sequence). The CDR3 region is CASSPDRQGVQETQYF. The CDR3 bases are TGTGCCAGTAGTCCAGATCGACAGGGGGTGCAAGAGACCCAGTACTTC.

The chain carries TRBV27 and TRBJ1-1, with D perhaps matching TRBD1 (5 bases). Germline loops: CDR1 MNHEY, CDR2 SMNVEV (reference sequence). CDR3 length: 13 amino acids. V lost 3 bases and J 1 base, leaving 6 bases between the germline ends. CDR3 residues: CASSFGANTEAFF. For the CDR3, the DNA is TGTGCCAGCAGTTTTGGGGCGAACACTGAAGCTTTCTTT.

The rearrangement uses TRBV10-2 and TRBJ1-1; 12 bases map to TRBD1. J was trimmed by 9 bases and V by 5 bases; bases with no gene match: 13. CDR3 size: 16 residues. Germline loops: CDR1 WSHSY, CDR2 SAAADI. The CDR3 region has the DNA TGCGCCAGCAGTCCCGGGACAGGGGGCGCGAAGACCCAAGCTTTCTTT. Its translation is CASSPGTGGAKTQAFF.

The CDR3 bases are TGTGCCAGCAGCTTAGGCAAAGGGTTCTCCTACGAGCAGTACTTC. It codes for CASSLGKGFSYEQYF. The chain couples TRBV11-1 to TRBJ2-7, with D hard to call. Germline CDR1 reads SGHAT; CDR2 reads FQDESV (reference sequence). Trimming shortened V by 1 base and J by 0 bases, and 10 bases separated the two germline ends. The CDR3 loop spans 15 amino acids.

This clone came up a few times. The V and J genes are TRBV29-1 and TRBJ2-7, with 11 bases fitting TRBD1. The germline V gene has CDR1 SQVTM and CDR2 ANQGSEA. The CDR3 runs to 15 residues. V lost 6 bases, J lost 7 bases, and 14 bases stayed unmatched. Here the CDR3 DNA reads TGCAGCGTCTCTCGACCGGGACAGGGGGGGCGGGAGCAGTACTTC. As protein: CSVSRPGQGGREQYF.

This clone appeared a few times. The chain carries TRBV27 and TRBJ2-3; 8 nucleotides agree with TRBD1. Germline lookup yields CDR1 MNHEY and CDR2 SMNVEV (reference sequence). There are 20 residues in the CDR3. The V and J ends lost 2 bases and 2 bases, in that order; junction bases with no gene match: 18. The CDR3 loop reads CASSLAYRAGGKGDTDTQYF. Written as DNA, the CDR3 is TGTGCCAGCAGTTTAGCGTATAGGGCAGGGGGCAAAGGTGACACAGATACGCAGTATTTT.

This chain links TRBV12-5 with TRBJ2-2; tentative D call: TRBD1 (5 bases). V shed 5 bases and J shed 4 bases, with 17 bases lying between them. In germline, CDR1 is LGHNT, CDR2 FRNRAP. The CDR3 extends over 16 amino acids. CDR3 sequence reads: CASGQVQGASTGELFF. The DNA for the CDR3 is TGTGCTAGTGGTCAGGTACAAGGGGCCTCCACCGGGGAGCTGTTTTTT.

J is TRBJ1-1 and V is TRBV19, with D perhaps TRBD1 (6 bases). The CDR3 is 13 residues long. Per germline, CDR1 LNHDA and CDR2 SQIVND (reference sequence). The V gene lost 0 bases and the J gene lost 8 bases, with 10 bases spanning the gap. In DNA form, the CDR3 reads TGTGCCAGTAGTATAGATGGGGGGCTGGAAGCTTTCTTT. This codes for CASSIDGGLEAFF.

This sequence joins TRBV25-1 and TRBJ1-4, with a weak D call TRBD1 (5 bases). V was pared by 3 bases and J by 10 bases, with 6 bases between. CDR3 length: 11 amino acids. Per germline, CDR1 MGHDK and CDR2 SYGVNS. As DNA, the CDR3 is TGTGCCAGCAGTGATGGGGGAAAACTGTTTTTT. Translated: CASSDGGKLFF.

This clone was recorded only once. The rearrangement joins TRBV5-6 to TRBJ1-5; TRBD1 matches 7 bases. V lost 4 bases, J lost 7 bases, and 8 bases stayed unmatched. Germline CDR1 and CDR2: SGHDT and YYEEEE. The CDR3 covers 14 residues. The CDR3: CASSPRGVGQPQHF. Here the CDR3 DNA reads TGTGCCAGCAGCCCCAGGGGGGTAGGCCAGCCCCAGCATTTT.

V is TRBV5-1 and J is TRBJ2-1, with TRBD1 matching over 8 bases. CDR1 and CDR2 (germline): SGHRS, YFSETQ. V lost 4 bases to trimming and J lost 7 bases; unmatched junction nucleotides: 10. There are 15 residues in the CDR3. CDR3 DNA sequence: TGCGCCAGCAGCCCAGGACAGGGCTTGGGAAATGAGCAGTTCTTC. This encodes CASSPGQGLGNEQFF.

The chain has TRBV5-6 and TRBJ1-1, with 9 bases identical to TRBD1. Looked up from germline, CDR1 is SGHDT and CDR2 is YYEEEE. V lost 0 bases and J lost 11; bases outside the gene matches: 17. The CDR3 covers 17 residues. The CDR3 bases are TGTGCCAGCAGCTTGGTCCGAAGCGGGACAGGGACCGCAAGGGCTTTCTTT. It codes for CASSLVRSGTGTARAFF.

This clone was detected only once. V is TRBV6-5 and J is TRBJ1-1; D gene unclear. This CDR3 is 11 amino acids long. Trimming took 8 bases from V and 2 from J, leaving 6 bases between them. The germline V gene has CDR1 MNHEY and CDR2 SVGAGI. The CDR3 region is CASRDNTEAFF. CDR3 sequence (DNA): TGTGCCAGCCGCGATAACACTGAAGCTTTCTTT.

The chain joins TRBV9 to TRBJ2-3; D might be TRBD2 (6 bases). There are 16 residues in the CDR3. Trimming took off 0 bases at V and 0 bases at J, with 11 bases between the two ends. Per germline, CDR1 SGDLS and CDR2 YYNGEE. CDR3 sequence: CASSVARGASTDTQYF. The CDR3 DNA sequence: TGTGCCAGCAGCGTAGCTCGCGGGGCTAGCACAGATACGCAGTATTTT.

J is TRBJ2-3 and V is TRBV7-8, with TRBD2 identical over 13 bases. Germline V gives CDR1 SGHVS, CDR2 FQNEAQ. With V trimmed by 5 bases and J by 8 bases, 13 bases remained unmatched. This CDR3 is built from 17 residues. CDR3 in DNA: TGTGCCAGCAGCCCCGGGGGGACTAGCGGGAATGGGGTTACGCAGTATTTT. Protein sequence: CASSPGGTSGNGVTQYF.

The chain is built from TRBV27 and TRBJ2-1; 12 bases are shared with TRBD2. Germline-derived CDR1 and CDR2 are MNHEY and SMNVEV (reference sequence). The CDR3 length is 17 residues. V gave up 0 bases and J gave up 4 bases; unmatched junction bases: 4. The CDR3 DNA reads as TGTGCCAGCAGTTTATCGGGGCTAGCGGGGGGGTACAATGAGCAGTTCTTC. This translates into CASSLSGLAGGYNEQFF.

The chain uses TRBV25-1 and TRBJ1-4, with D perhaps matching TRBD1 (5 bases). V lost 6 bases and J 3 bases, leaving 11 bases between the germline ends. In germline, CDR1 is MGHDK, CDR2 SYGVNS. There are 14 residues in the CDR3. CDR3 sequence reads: CASSTEGANEKLFF. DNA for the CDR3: TGTGCCAGCAGCACGGAAGGGGCTAATGAAAAACTGTTTTTT. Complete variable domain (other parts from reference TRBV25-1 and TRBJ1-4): EADIYQTPRYLVIGTGKKITLECSQTMGHDKMYWYQQDPGMELHLIHYSYGVNSTEKGDLSSESTVSRIRTEHFPLTLESARPSHTSQYLCASSTEGANEKLFFGSGTQLSVL.

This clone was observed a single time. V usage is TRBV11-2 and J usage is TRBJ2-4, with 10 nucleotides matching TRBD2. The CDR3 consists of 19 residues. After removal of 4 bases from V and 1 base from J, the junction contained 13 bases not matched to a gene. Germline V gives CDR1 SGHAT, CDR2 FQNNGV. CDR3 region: CASSSSGLATQMAKNIQYF. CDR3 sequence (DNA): TGTGCCAGCAGCTCATCGGGACTAGCGACCCAGATGGCCAAAAACATTCAGTACTTC.

The CDR3: CASSVLATSYNEQFF. The CDR3 DNA follows: TGTGCCAGCAGCGTATTGGCGACCTCCTACAATGAGCAGTTCTTC. The J gene is TRBJ2-1, the V gene TRBV9, with D uncertain. Trimming removed 1 base from V and 0 bases from J, with 8 bases in between. Germline V gives CDR1 SGDLS, CDR2 YYNGEE. This CDR3 region has 15 residues.

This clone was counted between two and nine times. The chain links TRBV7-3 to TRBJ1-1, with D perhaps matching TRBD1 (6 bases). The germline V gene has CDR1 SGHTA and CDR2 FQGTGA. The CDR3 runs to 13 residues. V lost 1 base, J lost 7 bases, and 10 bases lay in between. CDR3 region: CASSLSQGLEAFF. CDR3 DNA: TGTGCCAGCAGCTTAAGTCAGGGGCTTGAAGCTTTCTTT.

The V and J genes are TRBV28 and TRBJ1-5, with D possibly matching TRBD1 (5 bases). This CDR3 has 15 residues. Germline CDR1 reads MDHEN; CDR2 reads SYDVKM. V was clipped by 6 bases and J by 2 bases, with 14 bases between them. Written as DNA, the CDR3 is TGTGCCAGCAGCCCGGGTGGGGGAGGCAATCAGCCCCAGCATTTT. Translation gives CASSPGGGGNQPQHF.

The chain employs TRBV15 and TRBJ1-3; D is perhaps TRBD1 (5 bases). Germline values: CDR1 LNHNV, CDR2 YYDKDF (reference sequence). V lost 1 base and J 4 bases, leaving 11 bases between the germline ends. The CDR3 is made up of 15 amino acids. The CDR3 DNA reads TGTGCCACCAGCAGAGGACGGGCAGGGGGAAACACCATATATTTT. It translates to CATSRGRAGGNTIYF.